One and the same sample provided the 27 T cell receptor beta chains below, sequenced in a study of response to subunit inactivated influenza vaccine. TCRdb re-analysed the RT-PCR reads in MiXCR, keeping a single row per CDR3 protein. The sample has approximately 700,000 distinct CDR3 sequences, approximately 15% seen once; the top ten hold less than 9%. This sample comprised PBMCs from blood, obtained 14 to 15 days before vaccination. The receptors originated from a man between 50 and 59 years old who received an inactivated influenza vaccine.

This clonotype was counted only a few times. This chain joins TRBV12-3 or TRBV12-4 and TRBJ2-7, with a weak D call TRBD1 (6 bases). Deletions cut 2 bases from V and 2 bases from J, with 16 bases between. The CDR3 consists of 16 residues. The CDR3 DNA sequence: TGTGCCAGCAGTTTAAGACAGGCAGGCGTAGCCTACGAGCAGTACTTC. This sequence encodes CASSLRQAGVAYEQYF.

The sample holds a few counts of this clonotype. The V gene is TRBV28, the J gene TRBJ1-5, with TRBD1 identical over 8 bases. The CDR3 runs to 16 residues. Germline trimming cut 6 bases from V and 1 base from J; bases unmatched to any gene: 8. Germline values: CDR1 MDHEN, CDR2 SYDVKM. CDR3: CASSKKTGVSNQPQHF. The CDR3 DNA reads TGTGCCAGCAGCAAGAAGACAGGGGTAAGCAATCAGCCCCAGCATTTT.

The chain recombines TRBV18 with TRBJ2-2; D not resolved. The V and J ends lost 5 bases and 3 bases respectively, with 13 bases between them. The CDR3 has 15 residues. In germline, CDR1 is KGHSH, CDR2 LQKENI. CDR3 amino acids: CASSLPNTHTGELFF. CDR3 in DNA: TGTGCCAGCTCATTACCAAATACCCACACCGGGGAGCTGTTTTTT. Looking up the rest from reference TRBV18 and TRBJ2-2 gives the full variable domain: NAGVMQNPRHLVRRRGQEARLRCSPMKGHSHVYWYRQLPEEGLKFMVYLQKENIIDESGMPKERFSAEFPKEGPSILRIQQVVRGDSAAYFCASSLPNTHTGELFFGEGSRLTVL.

V usage is TRBV18 and J usage is TRBJ1-1; TRBD1 is a possible D gene (5 bases). The germline gives CDR1 KGHSH, CDR2 LQKENI. This CDR3 contains 15 residues. Trimming pared 1 base from V and 2 bases from J, leaving 11 bases between. CDR3 amino acids: CASSPLRDLNTEAFF. CDR3 bases: TGTGCCAGCTCACCACTAAGGGACCTTAACACTGAAGCTTTCTTT.

The rearrangement uses TRBV11-2 and TRBJ1-2; 7 nucleotides agree with TRBD1. CDR3 size: 16 residues. Germline trimming cut 6 bases from V and 4 bases from J; bases unmatched to any gene: 14. Germline-derived CDR1 and CDR2 are SGHAT and FQNNGV. The DNA for the CDR3 is TGTGCCAGCAGGTTCCAAGCAGGGGGATATCCCTATGGCTACACCTTC. Encoded protein: CASRFQAGGYPYGYTF.

This sequence joins TRBV29-1 and TRBJ2-5; 9 bases are a match to TRBD1. After removal of 1 base from V and 5 bases from J, the junction contained 5 bases not matched to a gene. The germline V gene has CDR1 SQVTM and CDR2 ANQGSEA. The length of the CDR3 is 14 residues. The CDR3 here is CSVEGTGGRETQYF. CDR3 nucleotide sequence: TGCAGCGTTGAAGGAACAGGGGGCCGGGAGACCCAGTACTTC.

The V gene is TRBV5-1, the J gene TRBJ1-2; D remains ambiguous. Germline V gene lookup returns CDR1 SGHRS and CDR2 YFSETQ. This CDR3 has 14 amino acids. The V gene lost 4 bases and the J gene lost 5 bases, with 15 bases spanning the gap. This chain's CDR3 is CASSPGSSGYGYTF. The CDR3, as DNA: TGCGCCAGCAGCCCCGGAAGTAGCGGATATGGCTACACCTTC.

This clonotype was counted many times. This rearrangement joins TRBV4-2 to TRBJ2-5; TRBD2 matches at 9 bases. Trimming removed 0 bases from V and 5 bases from J; junction bases left unmatched: 4. The CDR3 spans 15 residues. Germline CDR1 reads LGHNA; CDR2 reads YNFKEQ. The CDR3 sequence: CASSQDAGGQETQYF. The CDR3 coding sequence is TGTGCCAGCAGCCAAGATGCGGGGGGGCAGGAGACCCAGTACTTC.

V gene TRBV18 combines with J gene TRBJ1-6; a possible D gene is TRBD1 (5 bases). V lost 3 bases and J lost 8, with 11 bases in between. This CDR3 spans 14 amino acids. Per germline, CDR1 KGHSH and CDR2 LQKENI. The CDR3 DNA is TGTGCCAGCTCACCGAGCCAGGGTTATTCACCCCTCCACTTT. Its protein product is CASSPSQGYSPLHF.

This clonotype was recorded at least ten times. The chain recombines TRBV20-1 with TRBJ2-3; 7 bases map to TRBD2. This CDR3 has 12 residues. V trimming: 4 bases; J trimming: 6 bases; junction bases outside the gene matches: 4. The V gene's germline CDR1 is DFQATT and CDR2 SNEGSKA (reference sequence). Written as DNA, the CDR3 is TGCAGTGCTACGGAGCGGGGCGATACGCAGTATTTT. It yields the protein CSATERGDTQYF.

The CDR3 DNA reads TGTGCCTGGAGTGTCGACACCCAAGAGACCCAGTACTTC. Translating it yields CAWSVDTQETQYF. J is TRBJ2-5 and V is TRBV30; the D is unclear. The germline V gene has CDR1 GTSNPN and CDR2 SVGIG (reference sequence). The CDR3 runs to 13 residues. With 0 bases removed from V and 1 base from J, the gap between germline ends came to 6 bases.

This clonotype occurred a few times. CDR3 sequence reads: CASSLGLAGRDEQYF. DNA of the CDR3: TGTGCCAGCAGCTTAGGACTAGCGGGAAGGGACGAGCAGTACTTC. V usage is TRBV7-2 and J usage is TRBJ2-7, with 11 bases aligning to TRBD2. The trim removed 1 base at V and 5 bases at J, leaving 4 bases unmatched. The CDR3 extends over 15 amino acids. Germline lookup yields CDR1 SGHTA and CDR2 FQGNSA.

This clonotype was seen only a few times. The genes are TRBV4-2 and TRBJ2-5; D not certain. Trimming took off 3 bases at V and 1 base at J, with 6 bases between the two ends. The CDR3 is 13 residues long. Germline V gene data show CDR1 as LGHNA and CDR2 as YNFKEQ. For the CDR3, the DNA is TGTGCCAGCAGCCAGTGGGGCCAAGAGACCCAGTACTTC. Its translation: CASSQWGQETQYF.

The chain employs TRBV20-1 and TRBJ2-7; D not resolved. The V gene lost 3 bases and the J gene lost 2 bases, with 8 bases spanning the gap. Germline lookup yields CDR1 DFQATT and CDR2 SNEGSKA (reference sequence). The CDR3 runs 12 residues. The CDR3 is CSASQETYEQYF. Here the CDR3 DNA reads TGCAGTGCTAGCCAGGAAACCTACGAGCAGTACTTC.

This clonotype has more than one count but fewer than ten. V and J are TRBV28 and TRBJ2-7; D uncertain. V lost 1 base, J lost 6 bases, and 19 bases lay in between. This CDR3 comprises 16 residues. The V gene's germline CDR1 is MDHEN and CDR2 SYDVKM. This CDR3 reads CASSLSYPNGRSEQYF. CDR3 nucleotide sequence: TGTGCCAGCAGTTTATCATATCCTAATGGACGTAGCGAGCAGTACTTC.

In this sample, this clonotype turned up a few times. The rearrangement uses TRBV15 and TRBJ2-2; D unclear. The germline V gene has CDR1 LNHNV and CDR2 YYDKDF (reference sequence). The V and J ends lost 1 base and 7 bases respectively, with 4 bases between them. CDR3 length equals 12 residues. The CDR3 sequence: CATSRAYGELFF. The CDR3 DNA is TGTGCCACCAGCAGAGCCTACGGGGAGCTGTTTTTT.

This clonotype has ten or more counts. This chain uses TRBV7-9 with TRBJ2-5, with unresolved D. The CDR3 extends over 16 amino acids. V dropped 5 bases and J dropped 5 bases, with 21 bases sitting between them. Germline V lookup: CDR1 SEHNR, CDR2 FQNEAQ (reference sequence). The CDR3 loop reads CASSQKRLYKWETQYF. The CDR3 coding sequence is TGTGCCAGCAGCCAAAAACGACTGTACAAGTGGGAGACCCAGTACTTC.

The V gene is TRBV20-1, the J gene TRBJ2-7; the match to TRBD2 covers 12 bases. CDR1 and CDR2 from the germline V gene are DFQATT and SNEGSKA (reference sequence). The J segment lost 2 bases and the V segment lost 6 bases, leaving 2 bases of the junction unmatched. This CDR3 contains 13 residues. The CDR3 sequence: CSASSGGAYEQYF. The CDR3 DNA sequence: TGCAGTGCATCTAGCGGGGGGGCCTACGAGCAGTACTTC.

The rearrangement joins TRBV12-3 or TRBV12-4 to TRBJ2-1, with D perhaps matching TRBD1 (5 bases). This CDR3 spans 14 amino acids. V was shortened by 1 base and J by 7 bases, with 11 bases between the two germline ends. The CDR3 nucleotides read TGTGCCAGCAGTTTAGTTCTTCAGGGTAATGAGCAGTTCTTC. As protein: CASSLVLQGNEQFF.

V is TRBV7-2 and J is TRBJ2-5, with 10 bases lining up with TRBD1. The ends lost 5 bases at V and 3 bases at J; junction bases unmatched: 6. The CDR3 has 15 residues. Looked up from germline, CDR1 is SGHTA and CDR2 is FQGNSA. CDR3 residues: CASSTRTGGKETQYF. The CDR3 bases are TGTGCCAGCAGCACCCGGACAGGGGGAAAAGAGACCCAGTACTTC.

The genes are TRBV7-8 and TRBJ2-1; the D gene is possibly TRBD1 (6 bases). The CDR3 contains 16 residues. V gave up 5 bases and J gave up 0 bases, with 14 bases separating them. Germline CDR1 is SGHVS and CDR2 is FQNEAQ. CDR3 DNA: TGTGCCAGCAGCCGAAACAGGGCCAGCTCCTACAATGAGCAGTTCTTC. Translated, it gives CASSRNRASSYNEQFF.

This clonotype was seen a handful of times. V gene TRBV2 combines with J gene TRBJ1-2, with 8 nucleotides matching TRBD1. Per germline, CDR1 SNHLY and CDR2 FYNNEI. There are 13 residues in the CDR3. V trimming: 6 bases; J trimming: 8 bases; junction bases outside the gene matches: 8. CDR3 in amino acids: CASRGTGRWGYTF. The CDR3 bases are TGTGCCAGCAGAGGGACAGGACGTTGGGGCTACACCTTC.

The chain recombines TRBV6-5 with TRBJ2-7; tentatively, D is TRBD2 (6 bases). The CDR3 covers 16 residues. The germline gives CDR1 MNHEY, CDR2 SVGAGI. Trimming removed 0 bases from V and 0 bases from J, with 12 bases in between. The CDR3 here is CASSYSVAVSSYEQYF. For the CDR3, the DNA is TGTGCCAGCAGTTACTCCGTAGCGGTAAGCTCCTACGAGCAGTACTTC.

This clonotype was found a few times. The V gene is TRBV11-2, the J gene TRBJ2-7; D is perhaps TRBD1 (5 bases). From germline, CDR1 is SGHAT and CDR2 FQNNGV. V was cut by 1 base and J by 2 bases, with 15 bases left in between. This CDR3 comprises 16 residues. CDR3 nucleotide sequence: TGTGCCAGCAGCTTAGTCGGGCAGGGATCCCCCTACGAGCAGTACTTC. It yields the protein CASSLVGQGSPYEQYF.

Turning to this clonotype: Germline is not matched at one junction end, which may reflect a read error. V is TRBV7-3 and J is TRBJ2-1; 8 bases align to TRBD2. From germline, CDR1 is SGHTA and CDR2 FQGTGA. The CDR3 contains 16 residues. In DNA form, the CDR3 reads TGTGCCAGCGGCTTACTGGTCGGGAGGGCCGTCAATGAGCAGTTCTTC. Translation gives CASGLLVGRAVNEQFF.

The gene calls are TRBV20-1 and TRBJ2-7; TRBD2 matches 7 bases. This CDR3 spans 14 amino acids. CDR1 and CDR2 from the germline V gene are DFQATT and SNEGSKA (reference sequence). V gave up 5 bases and J gave up 0 bases; unmatched junction bases: 7. The CDR3 loop reads CSAPLAVSSYEQYF. The CDR3, as DNA: TGCAGTGCTCCGCTAGCGGTCAGCTCCTACGAGCAGTACTTC.

Here the CDR3 DNA reads TGTGCCAGCAGCTTAGGTTGGGTAGACAGGAGGAACACTGAAGCTTTCTTT. Its protein product is CASSLGWVDRRNTEAFF. The genes are TRBV11-2 and TRBJ1-1; possibly TRBD1 for D (6 bases). V was clipped by 1 base and J by 1 base, with 16 bases between them. This CDR3 spans 17 amino acids. In germline, CDR1 is SGHAT, CDR2 FQNNGV.